Below, one TCR beta chain is given with its context. Its target is not known. The V and J ends lost 5 bases and 8 bases respectively, with 19 bases between them. The CDR3 runs 15 residues. Germline V CDR1 and CDR2: SGHAT, FQNNGV. These data are taken from a study of Ad26.COV2.S vaccination and SARS-CoV-2 variants. TCRdb's copy holds only in-frame clones and misses some; the assay was immunoSEQ multiplex PCR. The sample lists approximately 460,000 clones, about nine tenths occurring once. General observations from the study: Assessments of TCR breadth and depth may have underestimated the total T cell responses. In vaccinated individuals, spike-specific CD8+ and CD4+ T cell responses reportedly displayed substantial breadth.

The sample's treatment: approximately 18 received Ad26.COV2.S at low or high dose, single or two shots; about 5 received placebo; per-sample allocation not given. Sampling was performed 63 days after the first vaccine or placebo injection. Vaccination used an Ad26 vector expressing Wuhan-strain SARS-CoV-2 spike. The material sequenced was peripheral blood, taken in a trial of Ad26.COV2.S vaccine versus placebo. The clonotype comes from a person between 18 and 65 years old who received the Ad26.COV2.S COVID-19 vaccine or a placebo. The J gene is TRBJ2-1, the V gene TRBV11-2; perhaps TRBD1 as D (8 bases). In DNA form, the CDR3 reads TGTGCCAGCAGCAGCTCCGGACAGGGAGGGGATGAGCAGTTCTTC. It yields the protein CASSSSGQGGDEQFF.